This T cell receptor beta chain was recovered during a study of blood T cell repertoires in COVID-19. Study background: Sample material is recorded as cDNA or gDNA derived from T cells, B-cell-depleted T cells, or PBMCs.

Germline values: CDR1 SGHVS, CDR2 FNYEAQ. Trimming took 1 base from V and 4 from J; bases not matched to a gene: 8. This CDR3 is 17 amino acids long. Produced via immunoSEQ multiplex PCR; TCRdb's table is partial and in-frame only. The profile covers approximately 120,000 clones, with more than 70% appearing a single time and around 3.2% taken by the ten largest. The rearrangement joins TRBV7-6 to TRBJ2-2, with TRBD2 matching over 8 bases. The sequenced sample was peripheral blood. The clonotype originates from a woman of 80 years or more with COVID-19, enrolled during active disease. The CDR3 nucleotides are TGTGCCAGCAGCTTAGAGCACCCGGGAGGGAGCACCGGGGAGCTGTTTTTT. Protein product: CASSLEHPGGSTGELFF.